This TCR beta chain was identified in a study of cytomegalovirus exposure and HLA in healthy donors. CDR3 length equals 15 residues. Per the germline V gene, CDR1 is LNHDA and CDR2 is SQIVND (reference sequence). J gave up 5 bases and V 1 base, and 4 bases lay outside the gene matches. Primers: 60 Vbeta forward and 13 Jbeta reverse. Assay used: immunoSEQ multiplex PCR; TCRdb lists only in-frame clones, some missing. The sample data list approximately 110,000 clones. Sequenced input: PBMCs. The clonotype was recovered from a man younger than 35 in good health and CMV-seronegative. V and J are TRBV19 and TRBJ2-1; 8 nucleotides align to TRBD2. The CDR3 coding sequence is TGTGCCAGTAGTATAGGGGCGGGGGGCAACAATGAGCAGTTCTTC. Its protein is CASSIGAGGNNEQFF.